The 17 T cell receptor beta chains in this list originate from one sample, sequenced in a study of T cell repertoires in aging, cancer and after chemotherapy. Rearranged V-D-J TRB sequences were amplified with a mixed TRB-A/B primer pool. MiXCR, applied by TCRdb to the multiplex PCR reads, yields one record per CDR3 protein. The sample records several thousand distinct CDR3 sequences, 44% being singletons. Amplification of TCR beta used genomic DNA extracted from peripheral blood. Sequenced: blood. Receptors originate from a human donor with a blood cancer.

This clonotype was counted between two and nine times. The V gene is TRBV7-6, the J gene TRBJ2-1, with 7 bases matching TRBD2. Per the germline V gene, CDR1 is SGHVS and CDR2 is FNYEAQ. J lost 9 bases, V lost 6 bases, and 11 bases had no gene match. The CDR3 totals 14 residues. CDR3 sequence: CASSLGLGPFEQFF. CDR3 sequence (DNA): TGTGCCAGCAGTCTAGGACTAGGTCCTTTTGAGCAGTTCTTC.

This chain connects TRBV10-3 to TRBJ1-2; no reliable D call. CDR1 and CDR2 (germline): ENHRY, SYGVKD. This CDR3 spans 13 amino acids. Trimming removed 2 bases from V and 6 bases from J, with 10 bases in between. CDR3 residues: CAISEGVGHGYTF. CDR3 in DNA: TGTGCCATCAGTGAGGGGGTAGGGCATGGCTACACCTTC.

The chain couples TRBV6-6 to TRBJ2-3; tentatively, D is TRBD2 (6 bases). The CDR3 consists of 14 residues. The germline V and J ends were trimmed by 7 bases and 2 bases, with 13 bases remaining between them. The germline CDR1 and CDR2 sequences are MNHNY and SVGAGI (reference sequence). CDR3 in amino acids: CASKFGGTTDTQYF. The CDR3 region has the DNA TGTGCCAGCAAATTCGGGGGAACCACAGATACGCAGTATTTT.

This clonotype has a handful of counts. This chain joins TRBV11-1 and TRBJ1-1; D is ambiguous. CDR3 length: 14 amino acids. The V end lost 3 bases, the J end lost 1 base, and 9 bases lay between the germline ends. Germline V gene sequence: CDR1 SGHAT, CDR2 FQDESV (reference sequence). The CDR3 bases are TGTGCCAGCAGCTTGTCCGCAGGGAACACTGAAGCTTTCTTT. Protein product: CASSLSAGNTEAFF.

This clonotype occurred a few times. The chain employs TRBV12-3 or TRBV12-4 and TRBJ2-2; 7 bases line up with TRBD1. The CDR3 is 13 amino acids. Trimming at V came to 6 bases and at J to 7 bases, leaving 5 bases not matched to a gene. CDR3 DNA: TGTGCCAGCAGAGACAGGGCTGGCGGGGAGCTGTTTTTT. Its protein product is CASRDRAGGELFF.

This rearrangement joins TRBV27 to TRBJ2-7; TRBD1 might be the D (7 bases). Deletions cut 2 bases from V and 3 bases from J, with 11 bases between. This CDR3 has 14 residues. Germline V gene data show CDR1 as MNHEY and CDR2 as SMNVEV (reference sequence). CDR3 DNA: TGTGCCAGCAGTTTAACAGGGGAGGTCTACGAGCAGTACTTC. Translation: CASSLTGEVYEQYF.

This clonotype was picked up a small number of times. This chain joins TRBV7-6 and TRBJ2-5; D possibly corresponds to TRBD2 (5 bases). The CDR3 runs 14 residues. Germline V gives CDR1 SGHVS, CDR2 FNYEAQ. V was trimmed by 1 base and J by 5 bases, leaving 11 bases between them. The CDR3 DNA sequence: TGTGCCAGCAGCTTAGGTGGGGAGCGGGAGACCCAGTACTTC. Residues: CASSLGGERETQYF.

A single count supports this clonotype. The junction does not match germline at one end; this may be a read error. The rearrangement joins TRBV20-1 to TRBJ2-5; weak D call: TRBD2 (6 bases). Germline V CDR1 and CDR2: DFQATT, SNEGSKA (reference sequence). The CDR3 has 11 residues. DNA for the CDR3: TGCAGTGATTCGGGGGAGGAGACCCGGTACTTC. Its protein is CSDSGEETRYF.

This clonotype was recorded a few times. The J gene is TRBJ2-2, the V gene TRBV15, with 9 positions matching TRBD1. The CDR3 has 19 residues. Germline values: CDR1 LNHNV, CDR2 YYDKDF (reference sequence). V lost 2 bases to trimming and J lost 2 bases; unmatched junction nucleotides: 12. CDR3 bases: TGTGCCACCAGCAGACCGATTCCACAGGGGGCTTCAAACACCGGGGAGCTGTTTTTT. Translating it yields CATSRPIPQGASNTGELFF.

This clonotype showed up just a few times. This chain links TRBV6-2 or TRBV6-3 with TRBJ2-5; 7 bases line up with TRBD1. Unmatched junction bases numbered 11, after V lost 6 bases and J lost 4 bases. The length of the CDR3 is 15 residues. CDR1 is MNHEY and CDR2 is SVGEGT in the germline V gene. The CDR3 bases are TGTGCCAGCAGCCCACGACAGGGCTTAGGAGAGACCCAGTACTTC. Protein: CASSPRQGLGETQYF.

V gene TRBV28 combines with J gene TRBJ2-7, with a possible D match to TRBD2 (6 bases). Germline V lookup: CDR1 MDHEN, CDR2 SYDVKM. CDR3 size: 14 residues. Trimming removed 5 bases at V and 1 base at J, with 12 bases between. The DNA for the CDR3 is TGTGCCAGCAGTGGCGGGACTGTATCCTACGAGCAGTACTTC. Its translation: CASSGGTVSYEQYF.

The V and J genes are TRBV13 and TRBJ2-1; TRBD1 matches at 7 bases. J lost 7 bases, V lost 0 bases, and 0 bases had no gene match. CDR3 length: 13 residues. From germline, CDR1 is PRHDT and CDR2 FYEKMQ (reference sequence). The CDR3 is CASSLGRGNEQFF. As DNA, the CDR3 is TGTGCCAGCAGCTTAGGCAGGGGGAATGAGCAGTTCTTC. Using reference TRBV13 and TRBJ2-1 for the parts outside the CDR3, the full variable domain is AAGVIQSPRHLIKEKRETATLKCYPIPRHDTVYWYQQGPGQDPQFLISFYEKMQSDKGSIPDRFSAQQFSDYHSELNMSSLELGDSALYFCASSLGRGNEQFFGPGTRLTVL.

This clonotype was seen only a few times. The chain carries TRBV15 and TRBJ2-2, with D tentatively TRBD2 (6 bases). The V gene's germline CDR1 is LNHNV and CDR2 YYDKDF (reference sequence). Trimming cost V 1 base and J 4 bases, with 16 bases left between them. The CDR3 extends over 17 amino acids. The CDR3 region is CATSRAALAYSTGELFF. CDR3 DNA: TGTGCCACCAGCAGAGCGGCCCTAGCGTATAGCACCGGGGAGCTGTTTTTT. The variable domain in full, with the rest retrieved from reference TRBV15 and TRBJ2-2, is DAMVIQNPRYQVTQFGKPVTLSCSQTLNHNVMYWYQQKSSQAPKLLFHYYDKDFNNEADTPDNFQSRRPNTSFCFLDIRSPGLGDTAMYLCATSRAALAYSTGELFFGEGSRLTVL.

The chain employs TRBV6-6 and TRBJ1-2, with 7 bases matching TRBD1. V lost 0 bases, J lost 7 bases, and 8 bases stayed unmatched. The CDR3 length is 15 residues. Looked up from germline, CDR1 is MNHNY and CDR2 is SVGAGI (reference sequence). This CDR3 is CASSYSKAGGPGYTF. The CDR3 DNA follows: TGTGCCAGCAGTTACTCGAAGGCAGGGGGACCTGGCTACACCTTC.

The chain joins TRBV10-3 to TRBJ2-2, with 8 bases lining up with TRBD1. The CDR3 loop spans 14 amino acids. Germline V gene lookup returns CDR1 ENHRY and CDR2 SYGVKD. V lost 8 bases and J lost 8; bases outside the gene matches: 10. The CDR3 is CAIRGQGYLGELFF. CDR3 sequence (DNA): TGTGCCATCCGAGGACAGGGCTATCTGGGGGAGCTGTTTTTT.

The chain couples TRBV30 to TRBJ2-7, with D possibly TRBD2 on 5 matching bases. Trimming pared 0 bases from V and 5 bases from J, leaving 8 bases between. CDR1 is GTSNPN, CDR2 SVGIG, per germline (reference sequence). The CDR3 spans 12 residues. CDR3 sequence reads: CAWSVRGDEQYF. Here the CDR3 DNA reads TGTGCCTGGAGTGTACGGGGTGACGAGCAGTACTTC.

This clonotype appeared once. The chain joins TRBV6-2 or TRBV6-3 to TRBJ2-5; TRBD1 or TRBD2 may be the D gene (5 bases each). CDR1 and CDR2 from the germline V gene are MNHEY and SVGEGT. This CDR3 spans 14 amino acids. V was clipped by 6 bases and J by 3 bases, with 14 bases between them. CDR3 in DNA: TGTGCCAGCAGCCCGTCGGGACCTAAAGAGACCCAGTACTTC. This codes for CASSPSGPKETQYF.